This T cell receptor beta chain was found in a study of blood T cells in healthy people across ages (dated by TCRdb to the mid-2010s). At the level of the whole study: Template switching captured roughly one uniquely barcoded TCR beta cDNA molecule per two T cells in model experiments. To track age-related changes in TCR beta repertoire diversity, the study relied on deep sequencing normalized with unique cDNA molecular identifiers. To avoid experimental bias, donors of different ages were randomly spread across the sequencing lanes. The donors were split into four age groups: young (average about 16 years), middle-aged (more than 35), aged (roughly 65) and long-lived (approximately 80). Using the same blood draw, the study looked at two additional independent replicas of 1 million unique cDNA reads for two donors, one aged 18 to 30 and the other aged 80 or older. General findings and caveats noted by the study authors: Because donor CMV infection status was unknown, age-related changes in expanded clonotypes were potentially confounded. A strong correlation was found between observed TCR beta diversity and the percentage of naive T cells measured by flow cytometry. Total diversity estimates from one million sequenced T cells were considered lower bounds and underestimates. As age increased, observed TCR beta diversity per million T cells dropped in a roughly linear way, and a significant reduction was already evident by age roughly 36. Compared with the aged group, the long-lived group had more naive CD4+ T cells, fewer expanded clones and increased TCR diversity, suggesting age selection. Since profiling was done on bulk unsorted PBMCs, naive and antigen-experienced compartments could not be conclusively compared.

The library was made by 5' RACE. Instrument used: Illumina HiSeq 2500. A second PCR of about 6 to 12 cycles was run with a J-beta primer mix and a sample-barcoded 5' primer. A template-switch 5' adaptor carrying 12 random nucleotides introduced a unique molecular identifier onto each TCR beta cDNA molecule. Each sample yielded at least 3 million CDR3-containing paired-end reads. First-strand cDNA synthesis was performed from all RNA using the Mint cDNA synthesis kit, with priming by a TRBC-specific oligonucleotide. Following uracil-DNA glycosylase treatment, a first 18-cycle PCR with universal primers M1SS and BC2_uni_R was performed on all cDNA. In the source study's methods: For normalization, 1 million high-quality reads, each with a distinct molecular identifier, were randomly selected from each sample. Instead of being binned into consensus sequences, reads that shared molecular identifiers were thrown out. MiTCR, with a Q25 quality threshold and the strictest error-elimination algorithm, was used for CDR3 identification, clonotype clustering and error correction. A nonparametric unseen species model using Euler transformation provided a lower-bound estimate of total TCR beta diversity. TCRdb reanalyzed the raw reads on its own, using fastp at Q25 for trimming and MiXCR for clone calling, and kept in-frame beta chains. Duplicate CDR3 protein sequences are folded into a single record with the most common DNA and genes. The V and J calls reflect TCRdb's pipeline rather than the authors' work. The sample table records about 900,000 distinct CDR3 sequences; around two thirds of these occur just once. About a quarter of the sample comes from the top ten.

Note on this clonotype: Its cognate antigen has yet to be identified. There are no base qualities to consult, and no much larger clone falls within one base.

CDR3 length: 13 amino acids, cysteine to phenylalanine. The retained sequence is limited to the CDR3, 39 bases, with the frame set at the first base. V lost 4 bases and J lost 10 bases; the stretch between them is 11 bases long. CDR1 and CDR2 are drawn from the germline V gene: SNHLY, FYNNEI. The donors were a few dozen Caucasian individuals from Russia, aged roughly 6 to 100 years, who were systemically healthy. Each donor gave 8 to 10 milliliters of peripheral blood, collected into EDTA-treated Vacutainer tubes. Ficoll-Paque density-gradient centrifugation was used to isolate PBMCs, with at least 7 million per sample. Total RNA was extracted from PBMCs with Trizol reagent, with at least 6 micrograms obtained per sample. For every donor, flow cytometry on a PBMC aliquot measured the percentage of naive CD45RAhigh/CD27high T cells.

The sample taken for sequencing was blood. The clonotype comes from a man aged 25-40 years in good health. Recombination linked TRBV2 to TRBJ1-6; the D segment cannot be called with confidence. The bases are TGTGCCAGCAGTGGGGAGTGGGGATCACCCCTCCACTTT. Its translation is CASSGEWGSPLHF.